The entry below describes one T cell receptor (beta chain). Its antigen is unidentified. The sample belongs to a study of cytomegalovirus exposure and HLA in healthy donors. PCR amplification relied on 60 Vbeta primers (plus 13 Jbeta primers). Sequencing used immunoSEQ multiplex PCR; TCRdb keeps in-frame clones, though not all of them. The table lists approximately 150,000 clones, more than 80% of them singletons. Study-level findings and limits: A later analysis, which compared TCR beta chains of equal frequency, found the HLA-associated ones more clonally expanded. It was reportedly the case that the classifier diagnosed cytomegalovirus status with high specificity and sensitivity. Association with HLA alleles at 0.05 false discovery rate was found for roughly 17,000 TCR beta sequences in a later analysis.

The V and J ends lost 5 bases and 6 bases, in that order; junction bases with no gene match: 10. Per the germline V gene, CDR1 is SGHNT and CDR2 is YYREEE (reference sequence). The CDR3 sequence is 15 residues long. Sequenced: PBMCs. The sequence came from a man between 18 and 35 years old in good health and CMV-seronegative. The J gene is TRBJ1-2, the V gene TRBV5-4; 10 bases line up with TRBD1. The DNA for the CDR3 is TGTGCCAGCAGATCTGGGACAGGGGAGGCGAATGGCTACACCTTC. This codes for CASRSGTGEANGYTF.